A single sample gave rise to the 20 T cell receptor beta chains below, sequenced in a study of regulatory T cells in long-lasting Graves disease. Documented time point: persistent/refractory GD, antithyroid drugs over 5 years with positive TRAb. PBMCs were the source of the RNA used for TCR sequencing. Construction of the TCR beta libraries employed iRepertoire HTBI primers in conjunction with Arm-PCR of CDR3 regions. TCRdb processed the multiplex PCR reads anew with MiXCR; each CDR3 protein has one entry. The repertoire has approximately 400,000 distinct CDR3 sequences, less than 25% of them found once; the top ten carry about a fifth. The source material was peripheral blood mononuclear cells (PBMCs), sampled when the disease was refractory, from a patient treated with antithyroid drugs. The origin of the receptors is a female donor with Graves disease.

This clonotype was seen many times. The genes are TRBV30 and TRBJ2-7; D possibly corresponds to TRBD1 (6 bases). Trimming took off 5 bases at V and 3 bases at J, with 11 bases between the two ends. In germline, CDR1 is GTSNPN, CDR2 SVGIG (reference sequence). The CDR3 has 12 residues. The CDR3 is CAWETGNYEQYF. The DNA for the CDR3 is TGTGCCTGGGAAACAGGGAACTACGAGCAGTACTTC.

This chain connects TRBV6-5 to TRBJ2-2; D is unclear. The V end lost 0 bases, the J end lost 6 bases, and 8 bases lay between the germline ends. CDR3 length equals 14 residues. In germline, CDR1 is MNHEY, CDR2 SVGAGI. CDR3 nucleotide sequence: TGTGCCAGCAGTTACTCGGATAGTTCCGGGGAGCTGTTTTTT. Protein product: CASSYSDSSGELFF.

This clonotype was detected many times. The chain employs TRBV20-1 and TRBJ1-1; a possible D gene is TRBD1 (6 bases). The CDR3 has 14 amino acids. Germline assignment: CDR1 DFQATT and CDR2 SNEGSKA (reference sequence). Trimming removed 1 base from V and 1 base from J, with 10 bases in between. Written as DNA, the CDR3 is TGCAGTGCTAGAGGGGGGGGACAGAACACTGAAGCTTTCTTT. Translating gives CSARGGGQNTEAFF.

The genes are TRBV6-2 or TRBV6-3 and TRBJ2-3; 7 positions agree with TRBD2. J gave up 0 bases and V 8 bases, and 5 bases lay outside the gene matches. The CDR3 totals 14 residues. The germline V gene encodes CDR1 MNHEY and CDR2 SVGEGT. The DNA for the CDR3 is TGTGCCAGCCGGGACTACAAAAGCACAGATACGCAGTATTTT. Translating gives CASRDYKSTDTQYF.

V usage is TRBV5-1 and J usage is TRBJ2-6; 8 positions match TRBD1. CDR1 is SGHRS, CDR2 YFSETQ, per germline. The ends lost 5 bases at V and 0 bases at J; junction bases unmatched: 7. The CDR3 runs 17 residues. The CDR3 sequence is CASRFGQGTSGANVLTF. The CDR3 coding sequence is TGCGCCAGCAGATTCGGACAGGGCACCTCTGGGGCCAACGTCCTGACTTTC.

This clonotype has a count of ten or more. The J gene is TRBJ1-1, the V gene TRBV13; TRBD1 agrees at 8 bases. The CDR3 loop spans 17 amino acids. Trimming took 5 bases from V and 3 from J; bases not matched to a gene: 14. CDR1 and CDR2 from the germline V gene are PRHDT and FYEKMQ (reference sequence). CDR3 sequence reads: CASSPGGAGGPYTEAFF. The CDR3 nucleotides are TGTGCCAGCAGCCCCGGGGGGGCAGGGGGCCCCTACACTGAAGCTTTCTTT.

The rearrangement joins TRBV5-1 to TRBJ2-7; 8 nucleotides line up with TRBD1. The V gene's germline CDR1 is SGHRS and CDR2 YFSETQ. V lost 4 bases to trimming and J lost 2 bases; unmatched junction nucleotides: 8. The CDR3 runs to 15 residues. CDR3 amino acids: CASSHPGQAAYEQYF. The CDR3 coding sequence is TGCGCCAGCAGCCACCCGGGACAGGCCGCCTACGAGCAGTACTTC.

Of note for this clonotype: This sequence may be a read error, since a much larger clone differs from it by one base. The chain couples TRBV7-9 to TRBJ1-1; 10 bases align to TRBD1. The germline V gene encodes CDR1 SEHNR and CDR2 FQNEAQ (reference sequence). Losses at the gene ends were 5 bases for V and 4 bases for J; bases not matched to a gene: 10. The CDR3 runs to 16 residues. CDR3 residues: CASSAPTGGLATEAFF. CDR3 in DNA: TGTGCCAGCAGCGCCCCGACAGGGGGCCTGGCCACTGAAGCTTTCTTT.

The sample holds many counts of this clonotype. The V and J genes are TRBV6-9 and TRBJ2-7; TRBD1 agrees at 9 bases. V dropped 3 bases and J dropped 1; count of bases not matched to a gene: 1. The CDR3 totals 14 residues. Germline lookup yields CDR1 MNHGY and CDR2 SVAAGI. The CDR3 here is CASSYGQGSYEQYF. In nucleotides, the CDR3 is TGTGCCAGCAGTTACGGACAGGGGTCCTACGAGCAGTACTTC.

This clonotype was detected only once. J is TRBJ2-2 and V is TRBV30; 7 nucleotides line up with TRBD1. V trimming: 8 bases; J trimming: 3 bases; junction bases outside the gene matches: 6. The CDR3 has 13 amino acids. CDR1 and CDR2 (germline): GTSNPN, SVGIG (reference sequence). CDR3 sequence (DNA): TGTGCCGCAAGACAGGGCTACACCGGGGAGCTGTTTTTT. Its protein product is CAARQGYTGELFF.

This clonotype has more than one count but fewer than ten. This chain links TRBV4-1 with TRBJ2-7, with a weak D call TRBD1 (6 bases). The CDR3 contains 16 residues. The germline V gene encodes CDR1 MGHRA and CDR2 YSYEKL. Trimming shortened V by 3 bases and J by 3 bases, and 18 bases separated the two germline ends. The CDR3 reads CASSHVPGQGYYEQYF. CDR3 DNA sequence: TGCGCCAGCAGCCATGTCCCGGGACAAGGATACTACGAGCAGTACTTC.

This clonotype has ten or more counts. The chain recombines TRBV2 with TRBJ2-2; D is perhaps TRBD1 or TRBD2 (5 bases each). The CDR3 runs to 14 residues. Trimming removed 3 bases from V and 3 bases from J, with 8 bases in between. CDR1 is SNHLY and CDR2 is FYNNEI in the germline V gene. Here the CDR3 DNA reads TGTGCCAGCAGTGACAGGGAGTACACCGGGGAGCTGTTTTTT. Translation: CASSDREYTGELFF.

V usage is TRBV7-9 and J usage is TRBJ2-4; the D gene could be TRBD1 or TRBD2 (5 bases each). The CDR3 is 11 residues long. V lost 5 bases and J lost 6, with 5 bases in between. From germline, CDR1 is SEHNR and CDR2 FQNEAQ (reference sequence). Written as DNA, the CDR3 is TGTGCCAGCAGCGGGGGAAACATTCAGTACTTC. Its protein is CASSGGNIQYF.

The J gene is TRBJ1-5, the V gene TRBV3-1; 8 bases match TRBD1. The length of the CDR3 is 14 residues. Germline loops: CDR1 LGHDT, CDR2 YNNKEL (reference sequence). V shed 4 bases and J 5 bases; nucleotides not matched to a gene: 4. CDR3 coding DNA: TGTGCCAGCAGCCCCCGACAGGGGTATCAGCCCCAGCATTTT. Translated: CASSPRQGYQPQHF.

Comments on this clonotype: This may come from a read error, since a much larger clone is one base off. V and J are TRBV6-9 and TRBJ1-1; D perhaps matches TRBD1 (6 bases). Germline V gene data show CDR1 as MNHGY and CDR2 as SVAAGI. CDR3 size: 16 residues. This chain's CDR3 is CASSYKSGELNAEAFF. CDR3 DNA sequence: TGTGCCAGCAGTTACAAATCAGGGGAATTGAACGCTGAAGCTTTCTTT.

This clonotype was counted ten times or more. The CDR3 is CASSPWRDERGAFF. The CDR3 region has the DNA TGTGCCAGCAGTCCCTGGAGGGATGAACGTGGAGCTTTCTTT. The chain links TRBV6-1 to TRBJ1-1; D ambiguous. Germline assignment: CDR1 MNHNS and CDR2 SASEGT. This CDR3 region has 14 residues. Deletions cut 5 bases from V and 10 bases from J, with 20 bases between.

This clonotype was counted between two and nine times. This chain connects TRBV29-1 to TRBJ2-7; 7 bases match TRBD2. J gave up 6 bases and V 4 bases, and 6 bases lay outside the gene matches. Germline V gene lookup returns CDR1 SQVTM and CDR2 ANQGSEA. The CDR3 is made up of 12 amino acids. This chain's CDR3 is CSVGTSSSEQYF. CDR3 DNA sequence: TGCAGCGTTGGGACTAGTTCGTCCGAGCAGTACTTC.

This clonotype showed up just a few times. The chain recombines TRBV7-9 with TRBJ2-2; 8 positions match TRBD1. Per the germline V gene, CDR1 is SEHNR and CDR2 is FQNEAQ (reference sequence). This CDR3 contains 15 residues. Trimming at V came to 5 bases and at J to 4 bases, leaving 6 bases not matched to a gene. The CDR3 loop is CASSIGQGSTGELFF. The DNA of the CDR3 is TGTGCCAGCAGCATTGGACAGGGCTCCACCGGGGAGCTGTTTTTT.

The CDR3, as DNA: TGCAGCGTTACGGCTAGCGGGACCTACGAGCAGTACTTC. Its protein product is CSVTASGTYEQYF. The rearrangement joins TRBV29-1 to TRBJ2-7, with 9 bases identical to TRBD2. Germline V gives CDR1 SQVTM, CDR2 ANQGSEA. The CDR3 runs to 13 residues. J gave up 2 bases and V 5 bases, and 4 bases lay outside the gene matches.

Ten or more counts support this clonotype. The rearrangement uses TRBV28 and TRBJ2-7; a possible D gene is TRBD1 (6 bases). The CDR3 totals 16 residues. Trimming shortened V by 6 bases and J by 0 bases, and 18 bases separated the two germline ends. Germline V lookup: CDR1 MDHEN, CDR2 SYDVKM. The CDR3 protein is CASRNRGGSISYEQYF. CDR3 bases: TGTGCCAGCAGGAACCGAGGGGGTTCGATCTCCTACGAGCAGTACTTC. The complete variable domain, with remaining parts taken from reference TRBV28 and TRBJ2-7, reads DVKVTQSSRYLVKRTGEKVFLECVQDMDHENMFWYRQDPGLGLRLIYFSYDVKMKEKGDIPEGYSVSREKKERFSLILESASTNQTSMYLCASRNRGGSISYEQYFGPGTRLTVT.